A single sample gave rise to the 19 T cell receptor beta chains below, sequenced in a study of T cell responses to AZD1222 COVID-19 vaccine. Here immunoSEQ multiplex PCR was the method, and the copy in TCRdb shows in-frame clones only, minus some. The sample lists over 70,000 clones; roughly 89% were seen once. Source: peripheral blood, taken 28 days after the second AZD1222 dose. The receptors originated from an adult who received the AZD1222 COVID-19 vaccine.

This chain links TRBV6-5 with TRBJ1-2; possibly TRBD1 for D (5 bases). The germline gives CDR1 MNHEY, CDR2 SVGAGI. The CDR3 is made up of 15 amino acids. V was pared by 2 bases and J by 0 bases, with 10 bases between. The CDR3 is CASSYTGPTNYGYTF. DNA of the CDR3: TGTGCCAGCAGTTACACGGGACCCACTAACTATGGCTACACCTTC.

V gene TRBV6-5 combines with J gene TRBJ2-3; 8 bases align to TRBD2. Germline-derived CDR1 and CDR2 are MNHEY and SVGAGI. The CDR3 sequence is 11 residues long. J lost 11 bases, V lost 6 bases, and 4 bases had no gene match. CDR3 nucleotide sequence: TGTGCCAGCAGCCGGGGGGGGGAGCAGTATTTT. It translates to CASSRGGEQYF.

This rearrangement joins TRBV9 to TRBJ1-1, with D perhaps TRBD1 (6 bases). The CDR3 length is 15 residues. V lost 0 bases to trimming and J lost 2 bases, with 11 bases between them. In germline, CDR1 is SGDLS, CDR2 YYNGEE. The CDR3 here is CASSVVGGRNTEAFF. In DNA, the CDR3 is TGTGCCAGCAGCGTAGTGGGGGGGCGAAACACTGAAGCTTTCTTT.

There are a few counts of this clone. The chain employs TRBV11-2 and TRBJ2-3; D ambiguous. Trimming left V 5 bases short and J 0 bases short, with 12 bases between. The CDR3 consists of 15 residues. Germline values: CDR1 SGHAT, CDR2 FQNNGV. The DNA for the CDR3 is TGTGCCAGCAGCCTTTCCCCCCTGAGCACAGATACGCAGTATTTT. Translation gives CASSLSPLSTDTQYF.

The CDR3 DNA reads TGTGGTCCGGACCGGGACAACGTC. Encoded protein: CGPDRDNV. The J gene is TRBJ2-7, the V gene TRBV27; D is perhaps TRBD1 (6 bases). CDR3 size: 8 residues. The germline V gene encodes CDR1 MNHEY and CDR2 SMNVEV (reference sequence).

This clone was counted a single time. The chain recombines TRBV11-2 with TRBJ2-1; 11 positions agree with TRBD2. The germline V gene encodes CDR1 SGHAT and CDR2 FQNNGV. This CDR3 has 16 residues. The trim removed 5 bases at V and 3 bases at J, leaving 6 bases unmatched. The CDR3 loop reads CASSTIAGGDYNEQFF. The DNA for the CDR3 is TGTGCCAGCAGCACGATAGCGGGAGGGGACTACAATGAGCAGTTCTTC.

This clone was detected only a few times. This rearrangement joins TRBV12-3 or TRBV12-4 to TRBJ1-5; TRBD1 matches 8 bases. Losses at the gene ends were 5 bases for V and 9 bases for J; bases not matched to a gene: 6. This CDR3 spans 13 amino acids. The CDR3 bases are TGTGCCAGCAGTCCTACAGGGGGAAGGCCCCAGCATTTT. Translating gives CASSPTGGRPQHF.

The rearrangement links TRBV19 to TRBJ2-4; TRBD2 matches at 12 bases. V lost 3 bases and J lost 0; bases outside the gene matches: 9. Germline CDR1 and CDR2: LNHDA and SQIVND (reference sequence). CDR3 size: 19 residues. For the CDR3, the DNA is TGTGCCAGTAGTATGGGGGGACTAGCGGGCGCCCCAGCCAAAAACATTCAGTACTTC. It yields the protein CASSMGGLAGAPAKNIQYF.

The rearrangement joins TRBV5-1 to TRBJ2-1, with 9 positions matching TRBD2. Unmatched junction bases numbered 8, after V lost 7 bases and J lost 6 bases. Germline CDR1 and CDR2: SGHRS and YFSETQ. The CDR3 contains 14 residues. CDR3 in DNA: TGCGCCAGCGCAAATAGCGGGGGATCCAATGAGCAGTTCTTC. This codes for CASANSGGSNEQFF. Drawing the rest from reference TRBV5-1 and TRBJ2-1, the complete variable domain is KAGVTQTPRYLIKTRGQQVTLSCSPISGHRSVSWYQQTPGQGLQFLFEYFSETQRNKGNFPGRFSGRQFSNSRSEMNVSTLELGDSALYLCASANSGGSNEQFFGPGTRLTVL.

Only one count was recorded for this clone. The J gene is TRBJ2-3, the V gene TRBV6-5, with TRBD1 as a possible D gene (6 bases). V dropped 4 bases and J dropped 0 bases, with 11 bases sitting between them. This CDR3 has 15 amino acids. CDR1 MNHEY and CDR2 SVGAGI come from the germline V gene. CDR3: CASSSPGHSTDTQYF. Written as DNA, the CDR3 is TGTGCCAGCAGTTCGCCGGGACATAGCACAGATACGCAGTATTTT.

V usage is TRBV7-9 and J usage is TRBJ2-7, with 9 bases lining up with TRBD1. After removal of 4 bases from V and 3 bases from J, the junction contained 7 bases not matched to a gene. This CDR3 comprises 15 residues. CDR1 is SEHNR and CDR2 is FQNEAQ in the germline V gene (reference sequence). The CDR3 spells CASSYAGDRVYEQYF. The CDR3 DNA is TGTGCCAGCAGCTACGCGGGGGACAGGGTCTACGAGCAGTACTTC.

The chain combines TRBV7-3 with TRBJ2-3; 12 nucleotides match TRBD2. CDR1 is SGHTA and CDR2 is FQGTGA in the germline V gene. The CDR3 is 15 residues long. V lost 3 bases to trimming and J lost 4 bases; unmatched junction nucleotides: 2. CDR3 bases: TGTGCCAGCAGCTTTCTAGCGGGAGGGGCAGATACGCAGTATTTT. It is translated as CASSFLAGGADTQYF.

The genes are TRBV29-1 and TRBJ1-1; D gene ambiguous. Trimming pared 4 bases from V and 0 bases from J, leaving 12 bases between. The CDR3 has 14 residues. Per the germline V gene, CDR1 is SQVTM and CDR2 is ANQGSEA. The CDR3 coding sequence is TGCAGCGTTGCCAGAGATATGCTGAACACTGAAGCTTTCTTT. As protein: CSVARDMLNTEAFF.

The chain recombines TRBV7-6 with TRBJ2-7; D is undetermined. The CDR3 loop spans 14 amino acids. Looked up from germline, CDR1 is SGHVS and CDR2 is FNYEAQ. Deletions cut 1 base from V and 3 bases from J, with 10 bases between. CDR3 DNA: TGTGCCAGCAGCTTAGAAGAGTACAGCTACGAGCAGTACTTC. It specifies CASSLEEYSYEQYF. Looking up the rest from reference TRBV7-6 and TRBJ2-7 gives the full variable domain: GAGVSQSPRYKVTKRGQDVALRCDPISGHVSLYWYRQALGQGPEFLTYFNYEAQQDKSGLPNDRFSAERPEGSISTLTIQRTEQRDSAMYRCASSLEEYSYEQYFGPGTRLTVT.

The chain combines TRBV6-5 with TRBJ1-1, with 7 bases identical to TRBD1. This CDR3 has 14 residues. Germline-derived CDR1 and CDR2 are MNHEY and SVGAGI. Losses at the gene ends were 5 bases for V and 0 bases for J; bases not matched to a gene: 3. The CDR3 DNA sequence: TGTGCCAGCAGTAAGGGACAGATGAACACTGAAGCTTTCTTT. Its protein is CASSKGQMNTEAFF.

The chain carries TRBV5-4 and TRBJ2-7; D might be TRBD2 (6 bases). The V gene lost 2 bases and the J gene lost 5 bases, with 14 bases spanning the gap. The CDR3 is 14 residues long. Germline V gene lookup returns CDR1 SGHNT and CDR2 YYREEE (reference sequence). The chain's CDR3 is CASSLGGMLNEQYV. The CDR3 DNA reads TGTGCCAGCAGCTTAGGAGGGATGCTTAACGAGCAGTACGTC.

The chain recombines TRBV5-1 with TRBJ1-1, with TRBD1 matching over 10 bases. The CDR3 length is 14 residues. Germline CDR1 is SGHRS and CDR2 is YFSETQ. After removal of 3 bases from V and 3 bases from J, the junction contained 2 bases not matched to a gene. CDR3 coding DNA: TGCGCCAGCAGCTCCGGGACAGGGGACACTGAAGCTTTCTTT. Translation: CASSSGTGDTEAFF.

The rearrangement uses TRBV6-4 and TRBJ2-3; D remains ambiguous. V was pared by 5 bases and J by 2 bases, with 11 bases between. CDR3 length: 14 residues. In germline, CDR1 is MRHNA, CDR2 SNTAGT. CDR3 amino acids: CASSLDFNTDTQYF. In DNA form, the CDR3 reads TGTGCCAGCAGTCTTGACTTCAACACAGATACGCAGTATTTT.

The chain couples TRBV5-5 to TRBJ1-5, with D possibly being TRBD1 (5 bases). This CDR3 is 15 amino acids long. Trimming pared 0 bases from V and 0 bases from J, leaving 7 bases between. Germline values: CDR1 SGHKS, CDR2 YYEKEE (reference sequence). CDR3 DNA: TGTGCCAGCAGCTTGGCCGACAGTAGCAATCAGCCCCAGCATTTT. Its protein is CASSLADSSNQPQHF. Combining the CDR3 with reference TRBV5-5 and TRBJ1-5 gives the whole variable domain DAGVTQSPTHLIKTRGQQVTLRCSPISGHKSVSWYQQVLGQGPQFIFQYYEKEERGRGNFPDRFSARQFPNYSSELNVNALLLGDSALYLCASSLADSSNQPQHFGDGTRLSIL.